This TCR beta chain was sequenced for a study of yellow fever vaccine responses in identical twins. Study-wide results and caveats: The T cell response to vaccination in identical twins was reportedly partly convergent and partly personalized.

This clonotype was detected a few times. The antigen remains unidentified. TCRdb re-called the RT-PCR reads through MiXCR, storing one row per CDR3 protein. This sample has about 14,000 distinct CDR3 sequences, with approximately 84% found just once. Germline V gene lookup returns CDR1 MNHNS and CDR2 SASEGT. The CDR3 is 15 residues long. Unmatched junction bases numbered 14, after V lost 8 bases and J lost 5 bases. The chain carries TRBV6-1 and TRBJ2-7; TRBD1 agrees at 8 bases. The TCR sequence derives from a woman between 18 and 29 years old who received the yellow fever vaccine. Source: T cells from blood (PBMCs), unsorted or a sorted subset (not recorded which), taken before or after yellow fever vaccination (not recorded which). The CDR3 sequence: CASAPGKLTGDEQYV. The CDR3 DNA sequence: TGTGCCAGCGCCCCAGGTAAATTGACAGGGGACGAGCAGTACGTC.